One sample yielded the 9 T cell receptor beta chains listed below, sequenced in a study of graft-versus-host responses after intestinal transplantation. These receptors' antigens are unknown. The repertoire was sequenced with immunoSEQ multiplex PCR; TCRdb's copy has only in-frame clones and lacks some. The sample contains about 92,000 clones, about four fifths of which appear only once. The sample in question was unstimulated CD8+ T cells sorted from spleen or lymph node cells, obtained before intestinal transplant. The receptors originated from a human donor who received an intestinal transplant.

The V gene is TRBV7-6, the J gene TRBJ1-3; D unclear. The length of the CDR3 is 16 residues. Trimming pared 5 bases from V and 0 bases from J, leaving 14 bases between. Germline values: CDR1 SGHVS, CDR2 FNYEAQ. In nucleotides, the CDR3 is TGTGCCAGCAGCCCCCCAATTAGGCCCTCTGGAAACACCATATATTTT. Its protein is CASSPPIRPSGNTIYF.

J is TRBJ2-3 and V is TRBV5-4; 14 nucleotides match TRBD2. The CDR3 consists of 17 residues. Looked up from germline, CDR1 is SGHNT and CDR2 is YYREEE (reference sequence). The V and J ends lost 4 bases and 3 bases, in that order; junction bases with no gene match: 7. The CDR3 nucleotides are TGTGCCAGCAGCCTTGGGACTAGCGGGAGTAGGACAGATACGCAGTATTTT. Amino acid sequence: CASSLGTSGSRTDTQYF.

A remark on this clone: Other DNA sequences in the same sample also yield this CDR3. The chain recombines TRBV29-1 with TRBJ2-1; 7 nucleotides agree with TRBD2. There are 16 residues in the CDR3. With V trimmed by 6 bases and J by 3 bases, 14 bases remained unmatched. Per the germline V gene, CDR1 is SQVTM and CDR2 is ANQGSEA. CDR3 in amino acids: CSVGGDPPLLYNEQFF. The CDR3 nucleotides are TGCAGCGTGGGGGGGGATCCCCCCCTCCTCTACAATGAGCAGTTCTTC.

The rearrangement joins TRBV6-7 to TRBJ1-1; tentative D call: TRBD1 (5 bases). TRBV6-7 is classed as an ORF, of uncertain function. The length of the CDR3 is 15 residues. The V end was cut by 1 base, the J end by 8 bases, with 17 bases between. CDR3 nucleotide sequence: TGTGCCAGCAGTTACTTCCCGGGACTTATGACCGAAGCTTTCTTT. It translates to CASSYFPGLMTEAFF.

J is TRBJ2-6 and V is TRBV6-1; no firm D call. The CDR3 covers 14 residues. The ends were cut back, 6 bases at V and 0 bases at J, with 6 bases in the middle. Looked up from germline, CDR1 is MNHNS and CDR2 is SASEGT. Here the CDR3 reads CASRISSGANVLTF. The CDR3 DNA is TGTGCCAGCAGGATAAGCTCTGGGGCCAACGTCCTGACTTTC.

CDR3 amino acids: CASSLQGYEQYF. In DNA form, the CDR3 reads TGTGCCAGCAGCTTACAGGGATACGAGCAGTACTTC. The chain links TRBV5-6 to TRBJ2-7; D might be TRBD1 (6 bases). The germline V gene has CDR1 SGHDT and CDR2 YYEEEE. Trimming took 2 bases from V and 4 from J, leaving 7 bases between them. The CDR3 is 12 residues long.

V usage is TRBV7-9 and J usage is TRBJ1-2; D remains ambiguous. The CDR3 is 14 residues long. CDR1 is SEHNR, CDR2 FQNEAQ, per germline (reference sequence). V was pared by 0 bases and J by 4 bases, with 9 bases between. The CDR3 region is CASSLAGMSYGYTF. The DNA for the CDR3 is TGTGCCAGCAGCTTAGCAGGGATGAGCTATGGCTACACCTTC.

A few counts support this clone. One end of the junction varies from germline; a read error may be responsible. The CDR3 protein is CASSGTGGYGYTF. In DNA, the CDR3 is TGTGCCAGCAGTGGGACAGGGGGCTATGGCTACACCTTC. The chain is built from TRBV10-3 and TRBJ1-2; 11 bases align to TRBD1. The CDR3 has 13 residues. Germline V gene lookup returns CDR1 ENHRY and CDR2 SYGVKD.

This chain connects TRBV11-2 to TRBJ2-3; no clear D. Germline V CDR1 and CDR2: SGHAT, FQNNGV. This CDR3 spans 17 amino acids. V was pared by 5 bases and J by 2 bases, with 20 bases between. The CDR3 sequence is CASSPVAELLFTDTQYF. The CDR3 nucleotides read TGTGCCAGCAGCCCGGTCGCGGAACTCCTTTTCACAGATACGCAGTATTTT. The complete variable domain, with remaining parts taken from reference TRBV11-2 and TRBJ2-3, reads EAGVAQSPRYKIIEKRQSVAFWCNPISGHATLYWYQQILGQGPKLLIQFQNNGVVDDSQLPKDRFSAERLKGVDSTLKIQPAKLEDSAVYLCASSPVAELLFTDTQYFGPGTRLTVL.